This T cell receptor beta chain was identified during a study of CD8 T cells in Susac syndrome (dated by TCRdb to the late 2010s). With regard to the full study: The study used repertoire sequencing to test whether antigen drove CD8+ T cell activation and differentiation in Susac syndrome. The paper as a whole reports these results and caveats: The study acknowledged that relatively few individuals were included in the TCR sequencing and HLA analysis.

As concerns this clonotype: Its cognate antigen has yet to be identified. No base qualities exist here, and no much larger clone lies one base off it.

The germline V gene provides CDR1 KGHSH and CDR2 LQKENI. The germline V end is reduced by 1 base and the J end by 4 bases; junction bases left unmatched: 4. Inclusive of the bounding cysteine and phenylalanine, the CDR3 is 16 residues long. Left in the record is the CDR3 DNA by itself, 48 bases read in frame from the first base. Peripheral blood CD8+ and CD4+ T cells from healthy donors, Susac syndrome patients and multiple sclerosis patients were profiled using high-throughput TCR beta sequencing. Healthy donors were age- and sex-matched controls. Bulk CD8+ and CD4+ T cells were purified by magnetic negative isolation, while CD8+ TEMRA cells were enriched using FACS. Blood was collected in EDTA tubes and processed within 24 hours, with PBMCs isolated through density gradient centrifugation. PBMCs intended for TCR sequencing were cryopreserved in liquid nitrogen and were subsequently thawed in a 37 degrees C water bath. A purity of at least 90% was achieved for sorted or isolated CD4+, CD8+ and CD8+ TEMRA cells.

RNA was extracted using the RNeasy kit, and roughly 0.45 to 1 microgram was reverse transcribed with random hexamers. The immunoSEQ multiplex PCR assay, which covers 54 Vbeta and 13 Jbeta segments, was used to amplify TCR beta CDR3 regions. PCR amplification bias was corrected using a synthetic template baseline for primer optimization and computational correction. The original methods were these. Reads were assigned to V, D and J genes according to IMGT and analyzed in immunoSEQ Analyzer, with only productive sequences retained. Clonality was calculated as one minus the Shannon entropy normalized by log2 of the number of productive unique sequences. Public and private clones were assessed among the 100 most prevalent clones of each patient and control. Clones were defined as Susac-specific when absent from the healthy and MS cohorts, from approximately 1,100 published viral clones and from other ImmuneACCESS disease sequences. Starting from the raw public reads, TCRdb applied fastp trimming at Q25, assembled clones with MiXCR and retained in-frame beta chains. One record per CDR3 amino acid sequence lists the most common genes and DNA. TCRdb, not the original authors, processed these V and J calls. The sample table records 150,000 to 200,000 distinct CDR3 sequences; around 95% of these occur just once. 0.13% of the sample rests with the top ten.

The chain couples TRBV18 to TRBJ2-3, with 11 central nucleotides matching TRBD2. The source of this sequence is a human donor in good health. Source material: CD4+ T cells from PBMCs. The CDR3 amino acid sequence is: CASSPRTSGGSDTQYF. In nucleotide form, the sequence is TGTGCCAGCTCACCACGCACTAGCGGGGGCTCAGATACGCAGTATTTT.